This TCR beta chain was captured by sequencing in a study of control samples from healthy donors and cancer patients. V was pared by 3 bases and J by 4 bases, with 3 bases of the junction left unmatched. The CDR3 is 13 amino acids. Germline V lookup: CDR1 LNHDA, CDR2 SQIVND (reference sequence). The repertoire was sequenced with immunoSEQ multiplex PCR; TCRdb's copy has only in-frame clones and lacks some. The profile shows 150,000 to 200,000 clones, roughly 89% of them singletons. The table lists this clone with a count of one. The genes are TRBV19 and TRBJ2-7, with TRBD1 matching over 7 bases. The TCR originated in a young man in good health. Sample: blood. The CDR3 nucleotides are TGTGCCAGTAGTATTCACAGGGGTTACGAGCAGTACTTC. Its protein is CASSIHRGYEQYF.